Following are 24 T cell receptor beta chains from one sample sequenced in a study of blood T cell repertoires in COVID-19. Libraries were prepared by immunoSEQ multiplex PCR; TCRdb keeps only in-frame clonotypes and omits some of them. The sample records over 150,000 clones, around 83% being singletons. Sequencing input: PBMCs or T cells enriched from blood (not recorded which). Receptors originate from a middle-aged man who had recovered from COVID-19.

CDR3 amino acids: CASSPRDTPGRKLFF. The CDR3 nucleotides are TGTGCCAGCAGCCCACGGGACACCCCTGGGAGAAAACTGTTTTTT. The chain carries TRBV14 and TRBJ1-4, with D possibly matching TRBD1 (6 bases). Deletions cut 4 bases from V and 10 bases from J, with 19 bases between. This CDR3 region has 15 residues. Germline V gene lookup returns CDR1 SGHDN and CDR2 FVKESK.

This clone has ten or more counts. The chain is built from TRBV4-2 and TRBJ2-6, with TRBD2 matching over 7 bases. The trim removed 1 base at V and 3 bases at J, leaving 3 bases unmatched. The CDR3 runs to 16 residues. The germline CDR1 and CDR2 sequences are LGHNA and YNFKEQ. CDR3 DNA sequence: TGTGCCAGCAGCCAAGGGGAGGGTAGTGGGGCCAACGTCCTGACTTTC. It specifies CASSQGEGSGANVLTF.

J is TRBJ1-5 and V is TRBV30; D may be TRBD1 (6 bases). Trimming removed 6 bases at V and 6 bases at J, with 18 bases between. Germline values: CDR1 GTSNPN, CDR2 SVGIG (reference sequence). This CDR3 is built from 14 residues. The CDR3 spells CACVGGGEGQPQHF. CDR3 coding DNA: TGTGCCTGTGTGGGGGGGGGCGAGGGTCAGCCCCAGCATTTT. Full variable domain (remainder filled in from reference TRBV30 and TRBJ1-5): SQTIHQWPATLVQPVGSPLSLECTVEGTSNPNLYWYRQAAGRGLQLLFYSVGIGQISSEVPQNLSASRPQDRQFILSSKKLLLSDSGFYLCACVGGGEGQPQHFGDGTRLSIL.

This clone was observed many times. The chain uses TRBV12-2 and TRBJ1-5; whether TRBD1, the table's D call, matches the DNA was not checked. TRBV12-2 is listed as a pseudogene. The CDR3 covers 15 residues. The CDR3 protein is CASRLGVRGPQPQHF. The CDR3 coding sequence is TGTGCAAGTCGCTTAGGGGTAAGGGGGCCTCAGCCCCAGCATTTT.

Of note for this clone: A read error may be the cause here, since a much bigger clone is one base away. V gene TRBV7-9 combines with J gene TRBJ1-1, with D uncertain. V was shortened by 1 base and J by 4 bases, with 4 bases between the two germline ends. The CDR3 contains 12 residues. The germline CDR1 and CDR2 sequences are SEHNR and FQNEAQ (reference sequence). The CDR3: CASSLGVTEAFF. The CDR3 region has the DNA TGTGCCAGCAGCTTAGGCGTCACTGAAGCTTTCTTT.

This clone was recorded only once. The chain recombines TRBV29-1 with TRBJ2-5; 10 nucleotides match TRBD2. CDR3 length: 16 residues. The germline gives CDR1 SQVTM, CDR2 ANQGSEA. V dropped 7 bases and J dropped 5; count of bases not matched to a gene: 16. The CDR3 protein is CSARSTSGRAVETQYF. The CDR3 bases are TGCAGCGCCCGTTCTACGAGCGGGAGGGCCGTGGAGACCCAGTACTTC.

This clone was found a few times. The chain carries TRBV24-1 and TRBJ1-3; D is perhaps TRBD1 (5 bases). The V end was cut by 12 bases, the J end by 1 base, with 18 bases between. CDR3 length equals 15 residues. The V gene's germline CDR1 is KGHDR and CDR2 SFDVKD. CDR3 residues: CAPWTRGSSGNTIYF. CDR3 in DNA: TGTGCCCCCTGGACAAGGGGATCATCTGGAAACACCATATATTTT.

CDR3 sequence: CASRADSPMNTEAFF. The DNA for the CDR3 is TGTGCCAGTAGGGCGGACAGCCCCATGAACACTGAAGCTTTCTTT. The gene calls are TRBV19 and TRBJ1-1; D may be TRBD1 (6 bases). This CDR3 has 15 amino acids. Germline loops: CDR1 LNHDA, CDR2 SQIVND (reference sequence). With 6 bases removed from V and 0 bases from J, the gap between germline ends came to 14 bases.

The J gene is TRBJ1-1, the V gene TRBV14; D gene ambiguous. The germline gives CDR1 SGHDN, CDR2 FVKESK. V was trimmed by 1 base and J by 1 base, leaving 10 bases between them. The CDR3 consists of 15 residues. CDR3 amino acids: CASSQVGVENTEAFF. In DNA form, the CDR3 reads TGTGCCAGCAGCCAAGTGGGAGTCGAGAACACTGAAGCTTTCTTT.

The V call is TRBV6-5, the J call TRBJ2-1; D is perhaps TRBD1 (5 bases). V was trimmed by 7 bases and J by 2 bases, leaving 12 bases between them. The CDR3 sequence is 14 residues long. From germline, CDR1 is MNHEY and CDR2 SVGAGI. The CDR3 here is CASKEQGTYNEQFF. Written as DNA, the CDR3 is TGTGCCAGCAAAGAGCAGGGAACCTACAATGAGCAGTTCTTC.

V is TRBV6-5 and J is TRBJ2-7, with 13 positions matching TRBD2. The V and J ends lost 10 bases and 10 bases, in that order; junction bases with no gene match: 4. The CDR3 spans 11 residues. CDR1 is MNHEY and CDR2 is SVGAGI in the germline V gene. The CDR3 reads CATGLAGVQYF. DNA of the CDR3: TGTGCCACCGGACTAGCGGGAGTTCAGTACTTC.

J is TRBJ2-1 and V is TRBV19; TRBD2 agrees at 9 bases. The germline gives CDR1 LNHDA, CDR2 SQIVND (reference sequence). The trim removed 6 bases at V and 3 bases at J, leaving 6 bases unmatched. This CDR3 has 15 residues. CDR3 amino acids: CASRSGLAVYNEQFF. CDR3 nucleotide sequence: TGTGCCAGTAGGTCGGGACTAGCAGTCTACAATGAGCAGTTCTTC.

The chain recombines TRBV5-6 with TRBJ2-7; D possibly corresponds to TRBD2 (6 bases). Trimming took 0 bases from V and 0 from J, leaving 10 bases between them. The CDR3 runs to 15 residues. CDR1 SGHDT and CDR2 YYEEEE come from the germline V gene. CDR3 DNA: TGTGCCAGCAGCTTGGGTGTCGGGAGCTCCTACGAGCAGTACTTC. Its translation is CASSLGVGSSYEQYF.

J is TRBJ1-2 and V is TRBV28; unclear D gene. Per germline, CDR1 MDHEN and CDR2 SYDVKM. V lost 6 bases, J lost 1 base, and 12 bases lay in between. The CDR3 loop spans 14 amino acids. This CDR3 is CASREDGYNYGYTF. In DNA form, the CDR3 reads TGTGCCAGCAGGGAGGACGGCTATAACTATGGCTACACCTTC.

The genes are TRBV27 and TRBJ2-1, with D possibly matching TRBD2 (5 bases). Germline values: CDR1 MNHEY, CDR2 SMNVEV (reference sequence). This CDR3 is built from 12 residues. Trimming stripped 7 bases from V and 4 bases from J, with 8 bases between. The CDR3 is CASMRGYNEQFF. CDR3 in DNA: TGTGCCAGCATGAGAGGGTACAATGAGCAGTTCTTC.

The rearrangement uses TRBV9 and TRBJ2-7, with 12 nucleotides matching TRBD2. The junction had 8 bases not matched to a gene; V was cut back by 4 bases and J by 6 bases. The germline CDR1 and CDR2 sequences are SGDLS and YYNGEE. The CDR3 runs 15 residues. CDR3 nucleotides: TGTGCCAGCAGCCCTCTAGCGGGAGGGCCGTCCGAGCAGTACTTC. Its protein product is CASSPLAGGPSEQYF.

This chain uses TRBV10-2 with TRBJ1-3; a possible D gene is TRBD1 (6 bases). Trimming removed 5 bases from V and 0 bases from J, with 14 bases in between. There are 16 residues in the CDR3. Germline-derived CDR1 and CDR2 are WSHSY and SAAADI. Here the CDR3 reads CASSYPRGGSGNTIYF. CDR3 DNA: TGCGCCAGCAGTTACCCGAGAGGGGGCTCTGGAAACACCATATATTTT.

This chain links TRBV10-2 with TRBJ2-1; perhaps TRBD1 as D (5 bases). The V and J ends lost 6 bases and 9 bases respectively, with 9 bases between them. The CDR3 contains 11 residues. CDR1 WSHSY and CDR2 SAAADI come from the germline V gene. In DNA form, the CDR3 reads TGCGCCAGCAGGGGGCTGGCTGAGCAGTTCTTC. Protein: CASRGLAEQFF.

The chain links TRBV7-2 to TRBJ2-1, with 7 bases aligning to TRBD1. V gave up 4 bases and J gave up 5 bases; unmatched junction bases: 5. Germline V gives CDR1 SGHTA, CDR2 FQGNSA. The CDR3 spans 14 residues. The CDR3 here is CASSWGQLNNEQFF. For the CDR3, the DNA is TGTGCCAGCAGCTGGGGACAGTTAAACAATGAGCAGTTCTTC. The whole variable domain, remainder taken from reference TRBV7-2 and TRBJ2-1, is GAGVSQSPSNKVTEKGKDVELRCDPISGHTALYWYRQSLGQGLEFLIYFQGNSAPDKSGLPSDRFSAERTGGSVSTLTIQRTQQEDSAVYLCASSWGQLNNEQFFGPGTRLTVL.

This clone is a singleton in its sample. This chain joins TRBV12-3 or TRBV12-4 and TRBJ1-4; D gene ambiguous. The germline V and J ends were trimmed by 5 bases and 13 bases, with 14 bases remaining between them. CDR3 size: 12 residues. CDR3 sequence: CASSPRGYLLFF. Here the CDR3 DNA reads TGTGCCAGCAGTCCACGAGGATACTTACTGTTTTTT.

The chain uses TRBV12-3 or TRBV12-4 and TRBJ2-5, with D maybe TRBD1 (5 bases). Trimming removed 6 bases at V and 5 bases at J, with 10 bases between. The CDR3 has 12 residues. The CDR3 nucleotides read TGTGCCAGCAGCCGACAGAGGGAGACCCAGTACTTC. This gives the protein CASSRQRETQYF.

The CDR3 loop reads CATRQLLAGVNTGELFF. Written as DNA, the CDR3 is TGTGCCACTCGCCAACTCCTAGCGGGGGTAAACACCGGGGAGCTGTTTTTT. The chain joins TRBV27 to TRBJ2-2; TRBD2 agrees at 10 bases. The CDR3 consists of 17 residues. Germline CDR1 reads MNHEY; CDR2 reads SMNVEV (reference sequence). The junction had 13 bases not matched to a gene; V was cut back by 10 bases and J by 2 bases.

The gene calls are TRBV9 and TRBJ1-2, with D perhaps matching TRBD1 (6 bases). CDR1 SGDLS and CDR2 YYNGEE come from the germline V gene. V dropped 0 bases and J dropped 4 bases, with 10 bases sitting between them. The CDR3 runs to 14 residues. CDR3 amino acids: CASSVDGGVYGYTF. The CDR3 nucleotides read TGTGCCAGCAGCGTAGATGGGGGCGTCTATGGCTACACCTTC.

The chain links TRBV15 to TRBJ1-4; 9 bases fit TRBD1. The CDR3 length is 16 residues. The germline CDR1 and CDR2 sequences are LNHNV and YYDKDF (reference sequence). The V gene end was trimmed by 2 bases and the J gene end by 7 bases; junction bases not matched to a gene: 8. The CDR3 DNA reads as TGTGCCACCAGCAGATATGACAGGGGGATCGGTGAAAAACTGTTTTTT. Protein: CATSRYDRGIGEKLFF.